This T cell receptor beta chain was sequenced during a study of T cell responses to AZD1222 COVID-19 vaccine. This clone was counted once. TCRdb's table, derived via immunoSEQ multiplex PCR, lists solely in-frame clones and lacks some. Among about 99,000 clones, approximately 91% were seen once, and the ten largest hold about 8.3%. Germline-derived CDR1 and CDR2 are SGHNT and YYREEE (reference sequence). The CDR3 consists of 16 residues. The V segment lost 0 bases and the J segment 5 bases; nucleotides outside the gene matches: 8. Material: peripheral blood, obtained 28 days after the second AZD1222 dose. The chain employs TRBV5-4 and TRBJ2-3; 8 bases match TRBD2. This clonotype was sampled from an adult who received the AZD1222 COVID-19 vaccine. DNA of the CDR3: TGTGCCAGCAGCTTGGCGAGACTAGCGACGGGAGATACGCAGTATTTT. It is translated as CASSLARLATGDTQYF.